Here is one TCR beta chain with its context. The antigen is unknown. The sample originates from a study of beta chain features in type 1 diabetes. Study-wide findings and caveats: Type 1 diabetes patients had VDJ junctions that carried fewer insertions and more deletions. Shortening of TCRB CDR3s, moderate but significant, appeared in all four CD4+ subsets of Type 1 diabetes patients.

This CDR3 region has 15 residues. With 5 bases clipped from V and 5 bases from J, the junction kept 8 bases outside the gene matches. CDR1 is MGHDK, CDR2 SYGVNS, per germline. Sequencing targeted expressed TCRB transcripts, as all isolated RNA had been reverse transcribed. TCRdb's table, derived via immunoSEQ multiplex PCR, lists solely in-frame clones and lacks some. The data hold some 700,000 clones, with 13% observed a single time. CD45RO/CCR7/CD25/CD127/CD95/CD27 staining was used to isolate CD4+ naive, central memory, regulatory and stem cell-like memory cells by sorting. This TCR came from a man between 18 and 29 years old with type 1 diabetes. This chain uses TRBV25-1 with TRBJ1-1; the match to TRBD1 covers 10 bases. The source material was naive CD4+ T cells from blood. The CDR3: CASSKSRQGATEAFF. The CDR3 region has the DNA TGTGCCAGCAGTAAATCGCGACAGGGGGCAACTGAAGCTTTCTTT.